The clone carrying this T cell receptor (beta chain) occurred a few times. Its antigen is as yet unknown. Germline assignment: CDR1 LGHNA and CDR2 YNFKEQ. The CDR3 totals 16 residues. J was trimmed by 8 bases and V by 6 bases; bases with no gene match: 13. The data derive from a study of T cell responses to AZD1222 COVID-19 vaccine. Broader study findings: The CD4 TCRs associated with vaccination extended across spike and predominated at 160-218 and 743-854. Regions left unmutated in variants are reportedly the target of nearly half of spike-specific TCRs. The peak T cell response came first, and repertoires were sampled only after it. Donors in the cohort were predominantly white British and more often female, and clonal diversity was possibly underestimated.

Libraries were prepared by immunoSEQ multiplex PCR; TCRdb keeps only in-frame clonotypes and omits some of them. Altogether about 110,000 clones are present, around 90% being singletons, with the ten largest covering about 5%. The chain uses TRBV4-2 and TRBJ2-1; 10 bases map to TRBD2. The specimen was peripheral blood, collected on day 0 of AZD1222 vaccination. This sequence was found in an adult in good health. CDR3 protein: CASSRGNSGRWDEQFF. CDR3 nucleotides: TGTGCCAGCAGTCGTGGAAATAGCGGGAGGTGGGATGAGCAGTTCTTC.